What follows are 2 T cell receptor beta chains derived from one specimen sequenced in a study of identifying expanded T cells in peripheral blood (dated by TCRdb to between 2018 and 2021). Libraries were prepared through the immunoSEQ multiplex PCR assay. Entries here come from immuneACCESS through TCRdb and include only in-frame sequences with V and J called. Some clones fail to appear in such tables; in the studies checked, an unresolved V gene covers under half of the shortfall, and the cause of the remainder is unknown. Here the sample has some 75,000 clones; under 90% occur a single time. The ten most abundant clones make up about 3.3% of the sample. Sequencing was performed on blood. The receptors stem from a person aged 18 to 69 in good health.

This chain uses TRBV19 with TRBJ2-2; the D gene is possibly TRBD2 (5 bases). CDR3 length: 15 amino acids. Germline loops: CDR1 LNHDA, CDR2 SQIVND (reference sequence). Trimming stripped 2 bases from V and 3 bases from J, with 10 bases between. In nucleotides, the CDR3 is TGTGCCAGTAGTATACGAGCGGAAGACACCGGGGAGCTGTTTTTT. This translates into CASSIRAEDTGELFF. The whole variable domain, filled in from reference TRBV19 and TRBJ2-2, reads DGGITQSPKYLFRKEGQNVTLSCEQNLNHDAMYWYRQDPGQGLRLIYYSQIVNDFQKGDIAEGYSVSREKKESFPLTVTSAQKNPTAFYLCASSIRAEDTGELFFGEGSRLTVL.

The chain employs TRBV5-6 and TRBJ2-5; TRBD1 might be the D (6 bases). Between the trimmed V and J ends, which lost 3 bases and 4 bases, there was a span of 13 bases. The CDR3 has 14 residues. CDR1 SGHDT and CDR2 YYEEEE come from the germline V gene. The CDR3 is CASSSSQGAETQYF. Written as DNA, the CDR3 is TGTGCCAGCAGCTCTTCACAGGGAGCAGAGACCCAGTACTTC.